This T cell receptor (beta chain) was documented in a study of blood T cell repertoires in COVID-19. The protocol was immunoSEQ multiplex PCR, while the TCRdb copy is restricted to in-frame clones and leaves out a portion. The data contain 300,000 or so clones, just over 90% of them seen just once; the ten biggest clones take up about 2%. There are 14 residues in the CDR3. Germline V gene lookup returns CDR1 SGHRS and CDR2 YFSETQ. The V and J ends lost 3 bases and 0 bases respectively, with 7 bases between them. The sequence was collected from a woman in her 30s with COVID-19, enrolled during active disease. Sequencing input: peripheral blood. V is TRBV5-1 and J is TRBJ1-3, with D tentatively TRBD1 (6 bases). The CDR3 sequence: CASSSDSSGNTIYF. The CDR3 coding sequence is TGCGCCAGCAGCTCGGACAGCTCTGGAAACACCATATATTTT.